This T cell receptor beta chain was captured in a study of blood T cell repertoires in COVID-19. Authors' data handling: Amplification of reference gene primers provided the estimated nucleated cell counts. The method was immunoSEQ multiplex PCR; TCRdb's version includes in-frame clones alone and lacks a portion of them. Clone size and the V and J calls come from that table; the DNA yielded D and trimming. The table shows 250,000 to 350,000 clones, with around nine tenths occurring only once. With V trimmed by 6 bases and J by 6 bases, 7 bases remained unmatched. The germline V gene has CDR1 MNHEY and CDR2 SVGAGI. The CDR3 has 13 amino acids.

This TCR came from a woman in her 40s who had recovered from COVID-19. The rearrangement uses TRBV6-5 and TRBJ1-2, with 7 bases fitting TRBD1. The sequenced sample was PBMCs or T cells enriched from blood (not recorded which). CDR3 protein: CASSPDRVHGYTF. Written as DNA, the CDR3 is TGTGCCAGCAGCCCCGACAGGGTGCATGGCTACACCTTC.